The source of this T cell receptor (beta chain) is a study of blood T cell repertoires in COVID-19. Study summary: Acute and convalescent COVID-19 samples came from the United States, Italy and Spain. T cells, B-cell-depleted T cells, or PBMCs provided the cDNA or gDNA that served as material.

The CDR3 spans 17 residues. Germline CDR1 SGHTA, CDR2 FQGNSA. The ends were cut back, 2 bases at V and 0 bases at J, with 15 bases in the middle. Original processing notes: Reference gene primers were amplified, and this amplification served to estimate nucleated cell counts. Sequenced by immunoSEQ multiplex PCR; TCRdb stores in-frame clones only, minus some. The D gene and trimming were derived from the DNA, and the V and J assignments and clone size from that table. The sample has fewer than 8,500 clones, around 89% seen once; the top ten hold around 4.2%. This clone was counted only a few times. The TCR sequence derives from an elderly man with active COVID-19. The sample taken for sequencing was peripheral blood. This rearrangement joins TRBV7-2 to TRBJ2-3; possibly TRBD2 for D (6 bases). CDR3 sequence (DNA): TGTGCCAGCAGCTTATATGGCCCGGGACTTAGCACAGATACGCAGTATTTT. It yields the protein CASSLYGPGLSTDTQYF.